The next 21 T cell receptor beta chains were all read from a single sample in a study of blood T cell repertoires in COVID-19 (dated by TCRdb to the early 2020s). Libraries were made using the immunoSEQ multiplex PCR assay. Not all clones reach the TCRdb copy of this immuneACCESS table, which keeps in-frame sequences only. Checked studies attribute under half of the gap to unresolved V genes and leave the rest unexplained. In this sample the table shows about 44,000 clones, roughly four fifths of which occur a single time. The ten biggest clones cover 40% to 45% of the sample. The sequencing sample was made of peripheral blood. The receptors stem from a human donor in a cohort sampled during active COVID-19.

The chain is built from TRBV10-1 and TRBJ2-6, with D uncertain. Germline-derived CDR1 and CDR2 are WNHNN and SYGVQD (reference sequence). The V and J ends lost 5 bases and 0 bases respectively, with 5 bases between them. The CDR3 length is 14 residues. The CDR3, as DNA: TGCGCCAGCAGTCGGAGCTCTGGGGCCAACGTCCTGACTTTC. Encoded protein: CASSRSSGANVLTF.

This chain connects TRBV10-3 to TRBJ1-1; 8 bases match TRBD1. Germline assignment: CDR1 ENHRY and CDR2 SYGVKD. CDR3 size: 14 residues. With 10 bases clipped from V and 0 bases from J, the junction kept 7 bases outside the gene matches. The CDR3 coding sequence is TGTGCCACCCTAGGACAGGGCTTGAACACTGAAGCTTTCTTT. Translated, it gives CATLGQGLNTEAFF.

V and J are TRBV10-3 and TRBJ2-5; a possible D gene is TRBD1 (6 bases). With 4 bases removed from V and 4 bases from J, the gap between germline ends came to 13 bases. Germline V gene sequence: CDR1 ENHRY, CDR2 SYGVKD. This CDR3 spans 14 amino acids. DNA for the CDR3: TGTGCCATCAGTGCCGTGGGGGCGAGAGAGACCCAGTACTTC. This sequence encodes CAISAVGARETQYF.

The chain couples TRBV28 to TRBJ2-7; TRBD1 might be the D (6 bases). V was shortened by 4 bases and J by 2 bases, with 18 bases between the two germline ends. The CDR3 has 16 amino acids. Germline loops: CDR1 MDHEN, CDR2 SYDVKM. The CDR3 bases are TGTGCCAGCAGTTCATCAAGTTCAGGGGCCCCCTACGAGCAGTACGTC. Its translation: CASSSSSSGAPYEQYV.

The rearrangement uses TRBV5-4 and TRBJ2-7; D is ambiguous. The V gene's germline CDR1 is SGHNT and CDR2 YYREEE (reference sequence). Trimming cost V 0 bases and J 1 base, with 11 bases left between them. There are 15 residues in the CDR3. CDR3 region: CASSLGSSNSYEQYF. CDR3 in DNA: TGTGCCAGCAGCTTGGGCAGTTCGAATTCCTACGAGCAGTACTTC.

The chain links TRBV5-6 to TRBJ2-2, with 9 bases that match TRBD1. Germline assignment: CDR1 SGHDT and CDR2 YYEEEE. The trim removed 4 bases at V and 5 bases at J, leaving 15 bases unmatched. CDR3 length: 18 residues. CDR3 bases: TGTGCCAGCAGCAAGGACAGGGGCCTATATAGGGGGACCGGGGAGCTGTTTTTT. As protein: CASSKDRGLYRGTGELFF.

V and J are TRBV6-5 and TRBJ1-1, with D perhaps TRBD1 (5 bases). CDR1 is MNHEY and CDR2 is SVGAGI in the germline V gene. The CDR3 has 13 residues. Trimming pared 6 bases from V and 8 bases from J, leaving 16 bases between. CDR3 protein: CASRTAGPTEAFF. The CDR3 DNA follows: TGTGCCAGCAGGACCGCAGGGCCGACAGAAGCTTTCTTT.

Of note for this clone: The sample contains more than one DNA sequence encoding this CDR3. The CDR3 DNA is TGTGCCAGCAGGTCAGGGGCTGGAAACACCATATATTTT. This codes for CASRSGAGNTIYF. This chain links TRBV2 with TRBJ1-3; a weak D match, TRBD1 (6 bases). V lost 6 bases and J lost 2, with 8 bases in between. The CDR3 is 13 residues long. Germline V gene data show CDR1 as SNHLY and CDR2 as FYNNEI.

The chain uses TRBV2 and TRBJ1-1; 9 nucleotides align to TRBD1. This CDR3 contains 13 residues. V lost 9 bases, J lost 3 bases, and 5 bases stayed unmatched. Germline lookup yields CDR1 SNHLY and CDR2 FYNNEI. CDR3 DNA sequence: TGTGCCAGGCAACAGGGGGCTGACACTGAAGCTTTCTTT. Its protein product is CARQQGADTEAFF.

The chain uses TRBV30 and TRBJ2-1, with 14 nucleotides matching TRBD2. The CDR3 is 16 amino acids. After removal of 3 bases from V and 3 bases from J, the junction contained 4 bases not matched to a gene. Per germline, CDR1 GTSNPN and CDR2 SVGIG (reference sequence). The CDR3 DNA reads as TGTGCCTGGAGGGGCGGGACTAGCGGGGGCTACAATGAGCAGTTCTTC. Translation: CAWRGGTSGGYNEQFF.

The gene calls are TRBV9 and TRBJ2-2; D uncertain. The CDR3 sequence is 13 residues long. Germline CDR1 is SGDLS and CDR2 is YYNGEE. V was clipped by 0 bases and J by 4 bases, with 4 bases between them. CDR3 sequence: CASSVAPTGELFF. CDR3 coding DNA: TGTGCCAGCAGCGTAGCTCCCACCGGGGAGCTGTTTTTT. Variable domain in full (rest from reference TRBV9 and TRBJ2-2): DSGVTQTPKHLITATGQRVTLRCSPRSGDLSVYWYQQSLDQGLQFLIQYYNGEERAKGNILERFSAQQFPDLHSELNLSSLELGDSALYFCASSVAPTGELFFGEGSRLTVL.

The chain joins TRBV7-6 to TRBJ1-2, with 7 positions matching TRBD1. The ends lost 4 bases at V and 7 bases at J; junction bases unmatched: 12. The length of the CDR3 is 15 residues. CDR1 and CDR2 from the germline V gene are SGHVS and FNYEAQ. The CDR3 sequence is CASSSLDRDGPGYTF. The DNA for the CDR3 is TGTGCCAGCAGCTCACTCGACAGGGACGGTCCTGGCTACACCTTC. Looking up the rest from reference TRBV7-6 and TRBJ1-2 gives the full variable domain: GAGVSQSPRYKVTKRGQDVALRCDPISGHVSLYWYRQALGQGPEFLTYFNYEAQQDKSGLPNDRFSAERPEGSISTLTIQRTEQRDSAMYRCASSSLDRDGPGYTFGSGTRLTVV.

Here the CDR3 DNA reads TGCGCCAGCAGCAAAGGACAGGGTAATTCCGGGGAGCTGTTTTTT. Its protein is CASSKGQGNSGELFF. V is TRBV10-1 and J is TRBJ2-2, with 8 bases identical to TRBD1. Germline V gene sequence: CDR1 WNHNN, CDR2 SYGVQD (reference sequence). This CDR3 is 15 amino acids long. V was pared by 6 bases and J by 6 bases, with 9 bases of the junction left unmatched.

The CDR3 DNA reads TGTGCCAGTAGTTCGTGGCAGGGCCAGACCCAGTACTTC. Amino acid sequence: CASSSWQGQTQYF. The gene calls are TRBV19 and TRBJ2-5, with D tentatively TRBD1 (5 bases). This CDR3 has 13 residues. Germline CDR1 reads LNHDA; CDR2 reads SQIVND (reference sequence). Trimming removed 5 bases from V and 6 bases from J, with 13 bases in between.

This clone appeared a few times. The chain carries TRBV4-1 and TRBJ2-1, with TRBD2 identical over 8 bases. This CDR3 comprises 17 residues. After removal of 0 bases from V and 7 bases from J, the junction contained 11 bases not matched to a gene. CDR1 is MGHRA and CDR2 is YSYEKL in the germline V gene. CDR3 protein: CASSQDLYGGAGNEQFF. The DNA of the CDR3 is TGCGCCAGCAGCCAAGATCTGTACGGGGGGGCGGGAAATGAGCAGTTCTTC.

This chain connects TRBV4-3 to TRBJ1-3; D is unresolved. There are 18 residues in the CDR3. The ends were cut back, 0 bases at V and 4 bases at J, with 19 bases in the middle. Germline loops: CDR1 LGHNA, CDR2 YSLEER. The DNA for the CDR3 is TGCGCCAGCAGCCAAGATGCGGGAGCCGGAGTCGCCGGAAACACCATATATTTT. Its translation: CASSQDAGAGVAGNTIYF.

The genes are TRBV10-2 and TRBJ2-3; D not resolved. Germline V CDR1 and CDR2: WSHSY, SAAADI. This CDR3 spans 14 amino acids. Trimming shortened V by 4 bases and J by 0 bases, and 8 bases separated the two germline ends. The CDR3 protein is CASSAVTSTDTQYF. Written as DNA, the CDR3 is TGCGCCAGCAGTGCGGTCACTAGCACAGATACGCAGTATTTT.

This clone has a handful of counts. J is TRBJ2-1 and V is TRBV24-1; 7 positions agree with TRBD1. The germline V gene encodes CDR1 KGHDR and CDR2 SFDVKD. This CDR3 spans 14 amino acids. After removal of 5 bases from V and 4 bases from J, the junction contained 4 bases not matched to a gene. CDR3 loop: CATSAETGYNEQFF. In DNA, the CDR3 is TGTGCCACCAGTGCCGAGACAGGGTACAATGAGCAGTTCTTC.

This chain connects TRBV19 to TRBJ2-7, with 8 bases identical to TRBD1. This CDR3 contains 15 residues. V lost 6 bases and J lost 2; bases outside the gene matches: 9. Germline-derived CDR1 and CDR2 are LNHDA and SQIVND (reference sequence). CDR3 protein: CASRTVGTGAYEQYF. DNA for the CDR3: TGTGCCAGTAGGACCGTCGGGACAGGAGCCTACGAGCAGTACTTC.

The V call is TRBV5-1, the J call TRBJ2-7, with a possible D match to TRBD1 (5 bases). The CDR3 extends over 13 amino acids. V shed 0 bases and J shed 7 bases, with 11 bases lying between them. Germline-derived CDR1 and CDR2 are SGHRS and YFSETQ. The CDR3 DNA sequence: TGCGCCAGCAGCTTGGAAGGGGTGGGAGAGCAGTACTTC. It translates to CASSLEGVGEQYF. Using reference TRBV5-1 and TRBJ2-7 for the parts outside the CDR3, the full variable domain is KAGVTQTPRYLIKTRGQQVTLSCSPISGHRSVSWYQQTPGQGLQFLFEYFSETQRNKGNFPGRFSGRQFSNSRSEMNVSTLELGDSALYLCASSLEGVGEQYFGPGTRLTVT.

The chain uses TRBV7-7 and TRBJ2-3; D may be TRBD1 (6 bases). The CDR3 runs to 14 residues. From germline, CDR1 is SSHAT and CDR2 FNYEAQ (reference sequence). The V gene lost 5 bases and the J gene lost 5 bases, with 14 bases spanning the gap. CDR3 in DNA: TGTGCCAGCAGCCCCGGGACCAGGGGAGATACGCAGTATTTT. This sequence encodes CASSPGTRGDTQYF.